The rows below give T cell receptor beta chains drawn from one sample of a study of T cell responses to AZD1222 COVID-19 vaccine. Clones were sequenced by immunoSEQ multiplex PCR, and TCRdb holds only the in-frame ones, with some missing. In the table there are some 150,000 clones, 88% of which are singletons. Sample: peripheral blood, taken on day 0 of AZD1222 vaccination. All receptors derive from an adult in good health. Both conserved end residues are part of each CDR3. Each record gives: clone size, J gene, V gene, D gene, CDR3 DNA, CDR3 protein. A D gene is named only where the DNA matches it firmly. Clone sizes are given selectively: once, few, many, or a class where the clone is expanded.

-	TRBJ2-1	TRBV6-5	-	TGTGCCAGCACTGGGAGCTCCTACAATGAGCAGTTCTTC	CASTGSSYNEQFF
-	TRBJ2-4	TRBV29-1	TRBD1	TGCAGCGCAGGGACAGGAGCCAAAAACATTCAGTACTTC	CSAGTGAKNIQYF
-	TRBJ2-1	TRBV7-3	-	TGTGCCAGCAGCCGCGGACCTACCGCGGAGCAGTTCTTC	CASSRGPTAEQFF
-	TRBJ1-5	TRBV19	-	TGTGCCGGGGGCAGGGACAATCAGCCCCAGCATTTT	CAGGRDNQPQHF
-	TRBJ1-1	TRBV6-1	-	TGTGCCAGCAGTGAGGGGAATATGAACACTGAAGCTTTCTTT	CASSEGNMNTEAFF
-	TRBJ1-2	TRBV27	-	TGTGCCAGCAGTTTAGCAGGGTGGGGCTACACCTTC	CASSLAGWGYTF
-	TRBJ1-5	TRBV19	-	TGTGCCAGTAGTACACAGGGCTATAATCAGCCCCAGCATTTT	CASSTQGYNQPQHF
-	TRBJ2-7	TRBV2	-	TGTGCCAGCAGACGGTCATATGACGAGCAGTACTTC	CASRRSYDEQYF
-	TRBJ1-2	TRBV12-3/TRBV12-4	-	TGTGCCAGCTCACAGGGAGAAGGCTACACCTTC	CASSQGEGYTF
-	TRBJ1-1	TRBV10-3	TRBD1	TGTGCCATCAGTACCGGGACAGGGGACTACACTGAAGCTTTCTTT	CAISTGTGDYTEAFF
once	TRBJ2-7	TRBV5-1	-	TGCGCCAGCGCATGGGGGAGTCCCTACTACGAGCAGTACTTC	CASAWGSPYYEQYF
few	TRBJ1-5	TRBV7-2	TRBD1	TGTGCCAGCAGCTTTGGGGACAGGGGGGAGCCCCAGCATTTT	CASSFGDRGEPQHF
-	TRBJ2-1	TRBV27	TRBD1	TGTGCCACCCAAACCGGGACAGTCTCCTACAATGAGCAGTTCTTC	CATQTGTVSYNEQFF
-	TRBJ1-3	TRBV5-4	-	TGTGCCAGCAGCTTGGGTGGAGCGTCTGGAAACACCATATATTTT	CASSLGGASGNTIYF
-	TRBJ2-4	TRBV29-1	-	TGCAGCGTTCACTCGGAAGCCAAAAACATTCAGTACTTC	CSVHSEAKNIQYF
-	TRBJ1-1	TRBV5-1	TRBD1	TGCGCCAGCAGCTTCCAGACAGGGAGGTGGATGAACACTGAAGCTTTCTTT	CASSFQTGRWMNTEAFF
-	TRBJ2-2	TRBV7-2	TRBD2	TGTGCCAGCAGCGAGGGACTAGCGGGAGGCACCGGGGAGCTGTTTTTT	CASSEGLAGGTGELFF
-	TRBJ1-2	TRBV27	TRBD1	TGTGCCAGCAGGGGGCCGGGACAGGGGGGCTATGGCTACACCTTC	CASRGPGQGGYGYTF
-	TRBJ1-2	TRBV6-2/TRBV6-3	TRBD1	TGTGCCAGCAGTTCCCTGGACAGGGTAGAGGGCTACACCTTC	CASSSLDRVEGYTF
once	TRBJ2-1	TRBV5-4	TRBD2	TGTGCCAGCAGCTTGGCTAGCGGGAGGGCGGAGTTCTTC	CASSLASGRAEFF
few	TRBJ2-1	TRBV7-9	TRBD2	TGTGCCAGCAGCTCAAAAACTAGCGGGACTGTTGAGCAGTTCTTC	CASSSKTSGTVEQFF
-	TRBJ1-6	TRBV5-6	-	TGTGCCAGCAGCGGAGGGAGCTCCTATAATTCACCCCTCCACTTT	CASSGGSSYNSPLHF